The following is a T cell receptor beta chain sequence with its context. The CDR3 sequence is 16 residues long. V was pared by 2 bases and J by 5 bases, with 21 bases between. Per germline, CDR1 SQVTM and CDR2 ANQGSEA. MiXCR, applied by TCRdb to the RT-PCR reads, yields one record per CDR3 protein. Seen here are 800,000 to 1,000,000 distinct CDR3 sequences, approximately 18% observed once, and the top ten hold 5% to 6.5%. The entry originates in a study of patients and donors after allogeneic stem cell transplantation. Sequencing used blood, either unsorted or a sorted T cell fraction (not recorded which). This receptor was taken from a human donor who was either an allogeneic HSCT recipient or a stem cell or donor lymphocyte infusion donor (not recorded which). It is not recorded whose cells these are; they may come from a transplant donor. The V gene is TRBV29-1, the J gene TRBJ2-5, with D perhaps matching TRBD2 (6 bases). The CDR3 sequence is CSVESLRVEGLETQYF. The CDR3 region has the DNA TGCAGCGTTGAAAGTTTGAGGGTGGAGGGTTTGGAGACCCAGTACTTC.